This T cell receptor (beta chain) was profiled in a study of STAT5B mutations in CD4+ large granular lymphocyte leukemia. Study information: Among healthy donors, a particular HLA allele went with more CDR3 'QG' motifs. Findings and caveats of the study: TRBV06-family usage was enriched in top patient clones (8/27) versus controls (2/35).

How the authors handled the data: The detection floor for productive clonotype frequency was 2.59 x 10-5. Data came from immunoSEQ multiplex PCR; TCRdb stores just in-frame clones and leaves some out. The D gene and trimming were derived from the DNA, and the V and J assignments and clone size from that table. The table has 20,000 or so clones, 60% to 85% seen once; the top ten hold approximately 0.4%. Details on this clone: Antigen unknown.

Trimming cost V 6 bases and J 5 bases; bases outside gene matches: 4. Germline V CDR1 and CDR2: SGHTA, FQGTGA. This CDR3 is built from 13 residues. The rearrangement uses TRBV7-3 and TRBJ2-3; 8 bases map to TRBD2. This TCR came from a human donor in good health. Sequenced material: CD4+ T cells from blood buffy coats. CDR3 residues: CASRGSGRDTQYF. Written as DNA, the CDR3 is TGTGCCAGCAGGGGGAGCGGGAGAGATACGCAGTATTTT. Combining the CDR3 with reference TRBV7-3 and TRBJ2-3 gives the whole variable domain GAGVSQTPSNKVTEKGKYVELRCDPISGHTALYWYRQSLGQGPEFLIYFQGTGAADDSGLPNDRFFAVRPEGSVSTLKIQRTERGDSAVYLCASRGSGRDTQYFGPGTRLTVL.